This T cell receptor beta chain originates from a study of blood T cell repertoires in COVID-19. For the study at large: Acute and convalescent COVID-19 specimens originated in the United States, Italy and Spain. From T cells, B-cell-depleted T cells, or PBMCs came the material, which was cDNA or gDNA.

Under the authors' procedure: Amplification from reference gene primers served as the basis for estimated nucleated cell counts. Clones were read by immunoSEQ multiplex PCR, and TCRdb kept only the in-frame ones, dropping some. The V and J calls and clone size were taken over from that table, and D and trimming were inferred from the DNA. The profile shows more than 150,000 clones, about 85% of them singletons. V was pared by 4 bases and J by 1 base, with 1 base of the junction left unmatched. The CDR3 runs to 15 residues. CDR1 KGHSH and CDR2 LQKENI come from the germline V gene. Concerning this clone: The sample contains more than one DNA sequence encoding this CDR3.

The V call is TRBV18, the J call TRBJ2-2; 9 nucleotides align to TRBD1. This sequence was found in a woman older than 75 with acute or convalescent COVID-19. The sequencing sample was made of peripheral blood. CDR3 residues: CASSLGQGNTGELFF. The CDR3 coding sequence is TGTGCCAGCTCACTGGGACAGGGGAACACCGGGGAGCTGTTTTTT. Full variable domain (rest looked up from reference TRBV18 and TRBJ2-2): NAGVMQNPRHLVRRRGQEARLRCSPMKGHSHVYWYRQLPEEGLKFMVYLQKENIIDESGMPKERFSAEFPKEGPSILRIQQVVRGDSAAYFCASSLGQGNTGELFFGEGSRLTVL.